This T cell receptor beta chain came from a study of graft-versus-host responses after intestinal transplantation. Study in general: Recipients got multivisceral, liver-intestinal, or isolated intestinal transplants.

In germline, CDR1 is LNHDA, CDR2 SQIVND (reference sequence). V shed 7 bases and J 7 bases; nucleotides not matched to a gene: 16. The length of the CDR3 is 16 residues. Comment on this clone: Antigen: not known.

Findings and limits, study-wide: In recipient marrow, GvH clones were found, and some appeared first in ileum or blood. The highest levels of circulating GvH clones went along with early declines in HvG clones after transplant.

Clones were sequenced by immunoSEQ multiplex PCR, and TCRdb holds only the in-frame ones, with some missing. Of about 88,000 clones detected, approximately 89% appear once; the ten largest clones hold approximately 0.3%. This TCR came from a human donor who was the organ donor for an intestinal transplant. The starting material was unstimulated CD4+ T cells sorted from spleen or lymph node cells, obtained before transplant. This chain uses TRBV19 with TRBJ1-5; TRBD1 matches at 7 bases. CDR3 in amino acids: CASTLGQFLSGQPQHF. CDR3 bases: TGTGCCAGTACCCTGGGACAGTTCCTCTCCGGCCAGCCCCAGCATTTT.